This T cell receptor beta chain was captured in a study of blood T cell repertoires in COVID-19. TCRdb's table, derived via immunoSEQ multiplex PCR, lists solely in-frame clones and lacks some. The sample carries 90,000 to 120,000 clones, 84% recorded once. Material: peripheral blood. The source of this sequence is a human donor in a cohort sampled during active COVID-19.

The CDR3 DNA reads as TGTGCCATCAGTGAGTACCAGAACGAGCAGTACTTC. This translates into CAISEYQNEQYF. The J gene is TRBJ2-7, the V gene TRBV10-3; D remains unclear. Germline V lookup: CDR1 ENHRY, CDR2 SYGVKD. There are 12 residues in the CDR3. V lost 1 base and J lost 5, with 6 bases in between.